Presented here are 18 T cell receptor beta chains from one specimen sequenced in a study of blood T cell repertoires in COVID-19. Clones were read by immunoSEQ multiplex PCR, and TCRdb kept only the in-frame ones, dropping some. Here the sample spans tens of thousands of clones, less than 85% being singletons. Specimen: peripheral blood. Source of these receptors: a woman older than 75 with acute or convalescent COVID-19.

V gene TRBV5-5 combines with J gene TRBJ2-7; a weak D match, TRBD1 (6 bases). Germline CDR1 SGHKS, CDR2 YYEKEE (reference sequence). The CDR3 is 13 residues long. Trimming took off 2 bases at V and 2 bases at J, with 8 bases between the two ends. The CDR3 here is CASSLGGTYEQYF. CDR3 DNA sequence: TGTGCCAGCAGCTTAGGGGGTACCTACGAGCAGTACTTC.

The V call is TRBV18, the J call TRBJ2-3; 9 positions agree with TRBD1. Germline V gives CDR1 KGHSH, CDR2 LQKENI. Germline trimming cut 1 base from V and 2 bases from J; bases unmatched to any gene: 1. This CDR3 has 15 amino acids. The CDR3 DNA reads TGTGCCAGCTCACCACACAGGGGGCTCACAGATACGCAGTATTTT. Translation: CASSPHRGLTDTQYF.

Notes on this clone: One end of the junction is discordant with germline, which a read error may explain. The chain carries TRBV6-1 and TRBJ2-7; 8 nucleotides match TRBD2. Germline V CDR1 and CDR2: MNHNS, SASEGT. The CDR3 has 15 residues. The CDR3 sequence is CASSEGGGNPYEQYF. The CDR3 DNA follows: TGTGCCAGCAGCGAAGGCGGGGGGAATCCTTACGAGCAGTACTTC.

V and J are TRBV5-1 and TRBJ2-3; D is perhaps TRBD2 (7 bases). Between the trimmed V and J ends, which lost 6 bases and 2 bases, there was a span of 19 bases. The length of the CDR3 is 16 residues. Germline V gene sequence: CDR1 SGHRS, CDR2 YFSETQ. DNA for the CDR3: TGCGCCAGCAATCGAGGGGGAGGGGACAACACAGATACGCAGTATTTT. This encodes CASNRGGGDNTDTQYF.

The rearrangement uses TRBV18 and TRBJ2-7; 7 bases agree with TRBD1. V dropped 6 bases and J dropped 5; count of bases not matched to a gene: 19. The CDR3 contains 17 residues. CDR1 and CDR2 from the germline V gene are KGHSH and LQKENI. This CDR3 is CASSWLGRDSSFHEQYF. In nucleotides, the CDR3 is TGTGCCAGCTCCTGGCTTGGCAGGGACAGCTCCTTCCACGAGCAGTACTTC.

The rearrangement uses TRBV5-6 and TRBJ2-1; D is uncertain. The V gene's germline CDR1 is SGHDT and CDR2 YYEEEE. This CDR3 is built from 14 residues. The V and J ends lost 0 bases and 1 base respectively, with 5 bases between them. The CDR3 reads CASSLGASYNEQFF. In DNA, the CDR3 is TGTGCCAGCAGCTTGGGGGCTTCCTACAATGAGCAGTTCTTC.

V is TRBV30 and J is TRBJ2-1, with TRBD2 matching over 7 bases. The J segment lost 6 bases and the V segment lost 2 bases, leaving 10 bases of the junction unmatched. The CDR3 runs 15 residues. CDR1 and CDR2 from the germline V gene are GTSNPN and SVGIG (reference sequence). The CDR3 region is CAWSKTSTRSNEQFF. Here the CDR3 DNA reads TGTGCCTGGAGTAAGACTAGCACCCGAAGCAATGAGCAGTTCTTC.

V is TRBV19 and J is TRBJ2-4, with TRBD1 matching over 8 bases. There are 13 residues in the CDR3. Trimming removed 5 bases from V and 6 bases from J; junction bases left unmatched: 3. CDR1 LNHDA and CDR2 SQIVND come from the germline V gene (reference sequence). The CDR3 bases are TGTGCCAGTAGTCCCGGACAGGGAAACATTCAGTACTTC. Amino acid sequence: CASSPGQGNIQYF.

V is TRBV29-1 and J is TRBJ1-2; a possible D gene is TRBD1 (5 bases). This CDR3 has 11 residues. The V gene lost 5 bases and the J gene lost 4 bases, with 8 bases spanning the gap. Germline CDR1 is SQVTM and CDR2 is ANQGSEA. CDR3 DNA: TGCAGCGTTCGACAGAGCTATGGCTACACCTTC. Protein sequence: CSVRQSYGYTF.

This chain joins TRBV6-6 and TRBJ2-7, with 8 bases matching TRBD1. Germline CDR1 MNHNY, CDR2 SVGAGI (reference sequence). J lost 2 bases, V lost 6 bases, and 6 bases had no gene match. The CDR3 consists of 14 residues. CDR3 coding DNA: TGTGCCAGCAGCCCCCCACAGGGGGCCTACGAGCAGTACTTC. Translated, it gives CASSPPQGAYEQYF.

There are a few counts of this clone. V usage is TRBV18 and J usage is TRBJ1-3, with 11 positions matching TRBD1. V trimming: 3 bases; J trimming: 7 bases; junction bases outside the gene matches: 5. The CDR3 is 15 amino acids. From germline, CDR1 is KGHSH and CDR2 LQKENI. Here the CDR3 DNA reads TGTGCCAGCTCACCCCGGGACAGGGGGAGGAACACCATATATTTT. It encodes CASSPRDRGRNTIYF.

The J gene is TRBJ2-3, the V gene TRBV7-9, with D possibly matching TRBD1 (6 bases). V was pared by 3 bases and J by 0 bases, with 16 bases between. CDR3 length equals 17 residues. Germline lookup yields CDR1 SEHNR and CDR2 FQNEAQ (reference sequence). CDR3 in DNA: TGTGCCAGCAGCTTTCTGACAGGCCCCTTAAGCACAGATACGCAGTATTTT. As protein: CASSFLTGPLSTDTQYF.

CDR3 nucleotide sequence: TGTGCCAGTAGTATAGAAAGGGGGTTGGGCAATCAGCCCCAGCATTTT. Translating it yields CASSIERGLGNQPQHF. The chain recombines TRBV19 with TRBJ1-5; tentative D call: TRBD1 (6 bases). Per the germline V gene, CDR1 is LNHDA and CDR2 is SQIVND (reference sequence). V was shortened by 0 bases and J by 2 bases, with 11 bases between the two germline ends. This CDR3 spans 16 amino acids.

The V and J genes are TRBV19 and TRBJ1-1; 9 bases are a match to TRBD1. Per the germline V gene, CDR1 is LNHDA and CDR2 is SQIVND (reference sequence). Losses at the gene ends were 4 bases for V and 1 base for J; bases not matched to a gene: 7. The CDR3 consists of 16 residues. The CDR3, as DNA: TGTGCCAGTAGTAAACGGCCGGGACAGGGGAACACTGAAGCTTTCTTT. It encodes CASSKRPGQGNTEAFF. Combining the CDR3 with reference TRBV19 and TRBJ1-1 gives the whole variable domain DGGITQSPKYLFRKEGQNVTLSCEQNLNHDAMYWYRQDPGQGLRLIYYSQIVNDFQKGDIAEGYSVSREKKESFPLTVTSAQKNPTAFYLCASSKRPGQGNTEAFFGQGTRLTVV.

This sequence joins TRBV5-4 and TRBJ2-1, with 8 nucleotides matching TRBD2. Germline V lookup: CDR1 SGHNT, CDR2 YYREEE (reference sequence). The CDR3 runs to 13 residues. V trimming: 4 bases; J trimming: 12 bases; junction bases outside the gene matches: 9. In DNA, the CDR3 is TGTGCCAGCAGCCCGGGGGGGCCCCGGGGGCAGTTCTTC. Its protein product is CASSPGGPRGQFF.

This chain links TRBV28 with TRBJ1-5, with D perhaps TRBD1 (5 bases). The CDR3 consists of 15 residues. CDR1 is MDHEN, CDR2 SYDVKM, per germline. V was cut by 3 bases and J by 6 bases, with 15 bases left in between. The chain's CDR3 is CASSFSDSRTQPQHF. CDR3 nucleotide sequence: TGTGCCAGCAGTTTCTCCGACAGCCGAACTCAGCCCCAGCATTTT. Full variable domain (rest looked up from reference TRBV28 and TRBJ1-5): DVKVTQSSRYLVKRTGEKVFLECVQDMDHENMFWYRQDPGLGLRLIYFSYDVKMKEKGDIPEGYSVSREKKERFSLILESASTNQTSMYLCASSFSDSRTQPQHFGDGTRLSIL.

The DNA of the CDR3 is TGTGCCAGCACCGGTAGGGGGCGAGGAAACACCATATATTTT. It specifies CASTGRGRGNTIYF. The chain uses TRBV6-5 and TRBJ1-3, with TRBD1 identical over 7 bases. Germline V gives CDR1 MNHEY, CDR2 SVGAGI. The trim removed 7 bases at V and 4 bases at J, leaving 7 bases unmatched. This CDR3 region has 14 residues.

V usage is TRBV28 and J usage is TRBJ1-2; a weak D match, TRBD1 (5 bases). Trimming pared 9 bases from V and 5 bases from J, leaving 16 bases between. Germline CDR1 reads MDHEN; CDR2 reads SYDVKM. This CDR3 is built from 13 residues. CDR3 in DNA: TGTGCCAGTAACGGGGGTAGCGGATATGGCTACACCTTC. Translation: CASNGGSGYGYTF.